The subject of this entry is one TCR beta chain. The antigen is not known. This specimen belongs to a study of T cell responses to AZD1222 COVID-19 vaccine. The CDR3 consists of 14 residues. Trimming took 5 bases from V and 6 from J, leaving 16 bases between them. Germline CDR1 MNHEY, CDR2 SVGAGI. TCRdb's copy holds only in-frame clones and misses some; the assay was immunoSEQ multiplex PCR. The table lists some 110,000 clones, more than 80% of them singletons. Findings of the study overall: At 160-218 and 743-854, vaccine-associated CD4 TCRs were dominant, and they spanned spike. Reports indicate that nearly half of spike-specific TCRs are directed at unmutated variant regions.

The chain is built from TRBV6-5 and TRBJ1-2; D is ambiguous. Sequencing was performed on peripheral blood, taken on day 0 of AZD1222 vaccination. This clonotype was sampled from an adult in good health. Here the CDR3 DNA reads TGTGCCAGCAGTACCCGGGCAGGTGGGAATGGCTACACCTTC. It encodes CASSTRAGGNGYTF.